This T cell receptor (beta chain) was sequenced in a study of prognosis after radiotherapy for stage I lung cancer. Study results and caveats: Patients with metastases reportedly showed TRBV and TRBJ gene usage that differed from patients without metastases.

As concerns this clonotype: The target antigen is unknown.

CDR3 length equals 14 residues. Trimming removed 5 bases from V and 5 bases from J; junction bases left unmatched: 4. Genomic DNA was subjected to two-round multiplex PCR for amplification of TCR beta CDR3. First-round PCR employed TRBV- and TRBJ-specific primers for each gene. TCRdb redid the calling of the multiplex PCR reads with MiXCR, one entry per CDR3 protein. The sample has about 22,000 distinct CDR3 sequences; roughly 39% are singletons. The genes are TRBV12-3 or TRBV12-4 and TRBJ2-1, with TRBD2 matching 9 bases. The sequencing used PBMCs, collected before or after stereotactic body radiation therapy (not recorded which). The receptor comes from a donor over 45 with non-small cell lung cancer. Here the CDR3 reads CASSLSGRNNEQFF. CDR3 nucleotides: TGTGCCAGCAGTCTAAGCGGGAGGAACAATGAGCAGTTCTTC.